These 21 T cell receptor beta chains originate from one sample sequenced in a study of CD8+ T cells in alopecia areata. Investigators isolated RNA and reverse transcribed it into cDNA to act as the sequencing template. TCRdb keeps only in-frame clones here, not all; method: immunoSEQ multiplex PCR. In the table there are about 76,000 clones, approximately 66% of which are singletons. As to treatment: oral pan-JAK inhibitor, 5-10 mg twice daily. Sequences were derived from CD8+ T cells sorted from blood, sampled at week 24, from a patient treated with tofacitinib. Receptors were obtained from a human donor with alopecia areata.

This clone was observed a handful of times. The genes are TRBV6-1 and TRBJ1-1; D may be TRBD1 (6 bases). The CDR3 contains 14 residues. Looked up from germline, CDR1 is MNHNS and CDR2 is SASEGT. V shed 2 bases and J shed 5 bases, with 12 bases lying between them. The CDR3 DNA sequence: TGTGCCAGCAGTGAACGGGGGCGGGATACTGAAGCTTTCTTT. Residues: CASSERGRDTEAFF.

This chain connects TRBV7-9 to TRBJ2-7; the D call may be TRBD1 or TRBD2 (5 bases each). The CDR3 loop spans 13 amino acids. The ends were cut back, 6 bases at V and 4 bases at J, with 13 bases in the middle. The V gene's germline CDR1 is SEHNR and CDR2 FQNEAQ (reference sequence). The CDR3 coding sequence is TGTGCCAGCAGTGGGACCCCCCGATACGAGCAGTACTTC. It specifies CASSGTPRYEQYF.

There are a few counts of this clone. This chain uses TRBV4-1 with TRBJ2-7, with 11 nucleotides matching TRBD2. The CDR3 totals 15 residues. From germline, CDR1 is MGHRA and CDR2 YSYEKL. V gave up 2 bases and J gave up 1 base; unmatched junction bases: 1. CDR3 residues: CASSQIAGGSYEQYF. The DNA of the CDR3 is TGCGCCAGCAGCCAAATAGCGGGAGGGTCCTACGAGCAGTACTTC.

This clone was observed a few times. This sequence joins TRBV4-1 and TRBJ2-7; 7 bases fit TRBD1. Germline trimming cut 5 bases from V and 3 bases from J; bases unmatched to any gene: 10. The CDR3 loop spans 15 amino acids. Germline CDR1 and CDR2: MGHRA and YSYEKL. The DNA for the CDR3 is TGCGCCAGCAGCTACCCGGGACAGCCATTCTACGAGCAGTACTTC. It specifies CASSYPGQPFYEQYF.

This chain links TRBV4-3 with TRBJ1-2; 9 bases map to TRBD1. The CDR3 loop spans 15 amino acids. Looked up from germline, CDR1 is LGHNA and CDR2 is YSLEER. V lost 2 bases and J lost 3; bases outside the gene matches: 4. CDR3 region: CASSQFTGGDYGYTF. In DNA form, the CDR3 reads TGCGCCAGCAGCCAATTTACAGGGGGCGACTATGGCTACACCTTC.

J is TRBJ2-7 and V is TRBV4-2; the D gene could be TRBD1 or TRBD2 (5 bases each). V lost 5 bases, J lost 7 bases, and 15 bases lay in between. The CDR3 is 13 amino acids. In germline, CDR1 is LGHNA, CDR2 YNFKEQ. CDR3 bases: TGTGCCAGCAGCTCCGGGACCCGAGGAGAGCAGTACTTC. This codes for CASSSGTRGEQYF.

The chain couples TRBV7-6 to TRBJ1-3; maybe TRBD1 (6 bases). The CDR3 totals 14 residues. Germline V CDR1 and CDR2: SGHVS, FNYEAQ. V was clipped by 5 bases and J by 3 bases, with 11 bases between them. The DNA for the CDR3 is TGTGCCAGCAGCGCAAGGGGGGATGGAAACACCATATATTTT. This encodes CASSARGDGNTIYF.

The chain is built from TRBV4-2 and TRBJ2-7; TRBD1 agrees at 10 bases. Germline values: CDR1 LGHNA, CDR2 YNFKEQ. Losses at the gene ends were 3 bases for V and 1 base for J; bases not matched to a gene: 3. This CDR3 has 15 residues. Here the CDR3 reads CASSQSGQGSYEQYF. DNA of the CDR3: TGTGCCAGCAGCCAGTCGGGACAGGGGTCCTACGAGCAGTACTTC.

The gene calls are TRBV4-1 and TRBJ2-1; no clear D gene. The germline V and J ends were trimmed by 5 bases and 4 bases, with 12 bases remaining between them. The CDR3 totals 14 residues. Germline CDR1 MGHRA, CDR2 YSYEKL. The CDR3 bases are TGCGCCAGCAGCTCAAAAGAGGTATACAATGAGCAGTTCTTC. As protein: CASSSKEVYNEQFF.

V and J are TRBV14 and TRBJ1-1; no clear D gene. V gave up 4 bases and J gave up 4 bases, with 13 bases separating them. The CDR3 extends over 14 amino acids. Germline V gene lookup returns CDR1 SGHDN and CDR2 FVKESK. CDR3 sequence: CASSPPGIGTEAFF. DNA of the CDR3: TGTGCCAGCAGCCCCCCGGGTATAGGCACTGAAGCTTTCTTT.

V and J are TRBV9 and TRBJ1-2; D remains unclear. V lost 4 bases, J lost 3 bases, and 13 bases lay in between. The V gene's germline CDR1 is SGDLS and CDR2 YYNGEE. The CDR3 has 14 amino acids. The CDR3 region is CASSKKVRDYGYTF. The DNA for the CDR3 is TGTGCCAGCAGCAAAAAGGTCCGGGACTATGGCTACACCTTC.

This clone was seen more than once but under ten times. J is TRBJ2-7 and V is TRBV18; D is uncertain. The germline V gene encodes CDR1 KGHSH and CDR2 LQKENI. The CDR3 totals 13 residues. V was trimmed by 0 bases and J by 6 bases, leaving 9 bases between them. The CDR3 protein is CASSPPTGLEQYF. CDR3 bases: TGTGCCAGCTCACCACCGACCGGGCTCGAGCAGTACTTC.

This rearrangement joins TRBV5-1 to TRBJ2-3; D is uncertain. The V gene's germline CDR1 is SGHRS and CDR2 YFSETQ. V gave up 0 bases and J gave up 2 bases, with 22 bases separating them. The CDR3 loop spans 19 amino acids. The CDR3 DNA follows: TGCGCCAGCAGCTTGGAGGACCGTTCGAGCCACGATTACACAGATACGCAGTATTTT. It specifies CASSLEDRSSHDYTDTQYF.

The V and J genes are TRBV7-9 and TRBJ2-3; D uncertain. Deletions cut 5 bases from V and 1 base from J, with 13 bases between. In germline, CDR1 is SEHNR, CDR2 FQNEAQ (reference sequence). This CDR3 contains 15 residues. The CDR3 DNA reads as TGTGCCAGCAGCCCACTCACAGATCGCACAGATACGCAGTATTTT. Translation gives CASSPLTDRTDTQYF.

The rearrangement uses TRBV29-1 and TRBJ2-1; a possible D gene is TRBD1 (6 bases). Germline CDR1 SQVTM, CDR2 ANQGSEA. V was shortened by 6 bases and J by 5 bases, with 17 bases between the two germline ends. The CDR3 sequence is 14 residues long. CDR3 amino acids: CSVLTGTPNNEQFF. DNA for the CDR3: TGCAGCGTCCTGACAGGAACTCCGAACAATGAGCAGTTCTTC.

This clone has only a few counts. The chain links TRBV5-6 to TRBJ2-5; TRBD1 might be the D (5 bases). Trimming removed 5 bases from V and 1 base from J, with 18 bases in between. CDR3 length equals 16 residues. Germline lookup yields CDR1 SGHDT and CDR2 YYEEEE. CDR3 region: CASSADSRPPQETQYF. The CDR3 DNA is TGTGCCAGCAGTGCCGACAGCCGACCGCCCCAAGAGACCCAGTACTTC.

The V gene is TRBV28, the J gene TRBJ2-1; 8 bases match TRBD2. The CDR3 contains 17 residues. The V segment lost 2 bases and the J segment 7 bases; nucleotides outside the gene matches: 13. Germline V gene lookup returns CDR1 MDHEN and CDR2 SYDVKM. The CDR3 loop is CASSLLVREGRSNEQFF. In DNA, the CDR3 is TGTGCCAGCAGTTTACTCGTCCGGGAGGGCCGGTCGAATGAGCAGTTCTTC.

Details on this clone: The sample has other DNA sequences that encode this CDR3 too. CDR3 amino acids: CASSLAGRGGRETQYF. Written as DNA, the CDR3 is TGTGCCAGCAGCTTGGCGGGGCGGGGGGGTCGTGAGACCCAGTACTTC. The chain combines TRBV5-6 with TRBJ2-5, with 9 bases matching TRBD2. Unmatched junction bases numbered 8, after V lost 0 bases and J lost 5 bases. The CDR3 loop spans 16 amino acids. Germline V gene data show CDR1 as SGHDT and CDR2 as YYEEEE.

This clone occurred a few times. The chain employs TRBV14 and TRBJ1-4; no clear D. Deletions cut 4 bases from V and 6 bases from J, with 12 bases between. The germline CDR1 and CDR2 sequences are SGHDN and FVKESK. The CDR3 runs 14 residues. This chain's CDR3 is CASSPHSRDEKLFF. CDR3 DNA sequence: TGTGCCAGCAGCCCTCATTCGAGGGATGAAAAACTGTTTTTT.

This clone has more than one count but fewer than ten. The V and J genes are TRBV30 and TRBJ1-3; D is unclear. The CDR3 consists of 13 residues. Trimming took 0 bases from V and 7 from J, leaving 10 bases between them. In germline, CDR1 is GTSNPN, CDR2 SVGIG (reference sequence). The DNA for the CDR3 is TGTGCCTGGAGTGTAGGGCAGGCGAACACCATATATTTT. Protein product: CAWSVGQANTIYF.

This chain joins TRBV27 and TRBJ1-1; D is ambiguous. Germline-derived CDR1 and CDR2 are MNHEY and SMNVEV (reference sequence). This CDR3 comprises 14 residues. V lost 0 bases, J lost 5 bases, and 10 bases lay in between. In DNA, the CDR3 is TGTGCCAGCAGTTTATCGCGAGGAACGACTGAAGCTTTCTTT. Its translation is CASSLSRGTTEAFF.